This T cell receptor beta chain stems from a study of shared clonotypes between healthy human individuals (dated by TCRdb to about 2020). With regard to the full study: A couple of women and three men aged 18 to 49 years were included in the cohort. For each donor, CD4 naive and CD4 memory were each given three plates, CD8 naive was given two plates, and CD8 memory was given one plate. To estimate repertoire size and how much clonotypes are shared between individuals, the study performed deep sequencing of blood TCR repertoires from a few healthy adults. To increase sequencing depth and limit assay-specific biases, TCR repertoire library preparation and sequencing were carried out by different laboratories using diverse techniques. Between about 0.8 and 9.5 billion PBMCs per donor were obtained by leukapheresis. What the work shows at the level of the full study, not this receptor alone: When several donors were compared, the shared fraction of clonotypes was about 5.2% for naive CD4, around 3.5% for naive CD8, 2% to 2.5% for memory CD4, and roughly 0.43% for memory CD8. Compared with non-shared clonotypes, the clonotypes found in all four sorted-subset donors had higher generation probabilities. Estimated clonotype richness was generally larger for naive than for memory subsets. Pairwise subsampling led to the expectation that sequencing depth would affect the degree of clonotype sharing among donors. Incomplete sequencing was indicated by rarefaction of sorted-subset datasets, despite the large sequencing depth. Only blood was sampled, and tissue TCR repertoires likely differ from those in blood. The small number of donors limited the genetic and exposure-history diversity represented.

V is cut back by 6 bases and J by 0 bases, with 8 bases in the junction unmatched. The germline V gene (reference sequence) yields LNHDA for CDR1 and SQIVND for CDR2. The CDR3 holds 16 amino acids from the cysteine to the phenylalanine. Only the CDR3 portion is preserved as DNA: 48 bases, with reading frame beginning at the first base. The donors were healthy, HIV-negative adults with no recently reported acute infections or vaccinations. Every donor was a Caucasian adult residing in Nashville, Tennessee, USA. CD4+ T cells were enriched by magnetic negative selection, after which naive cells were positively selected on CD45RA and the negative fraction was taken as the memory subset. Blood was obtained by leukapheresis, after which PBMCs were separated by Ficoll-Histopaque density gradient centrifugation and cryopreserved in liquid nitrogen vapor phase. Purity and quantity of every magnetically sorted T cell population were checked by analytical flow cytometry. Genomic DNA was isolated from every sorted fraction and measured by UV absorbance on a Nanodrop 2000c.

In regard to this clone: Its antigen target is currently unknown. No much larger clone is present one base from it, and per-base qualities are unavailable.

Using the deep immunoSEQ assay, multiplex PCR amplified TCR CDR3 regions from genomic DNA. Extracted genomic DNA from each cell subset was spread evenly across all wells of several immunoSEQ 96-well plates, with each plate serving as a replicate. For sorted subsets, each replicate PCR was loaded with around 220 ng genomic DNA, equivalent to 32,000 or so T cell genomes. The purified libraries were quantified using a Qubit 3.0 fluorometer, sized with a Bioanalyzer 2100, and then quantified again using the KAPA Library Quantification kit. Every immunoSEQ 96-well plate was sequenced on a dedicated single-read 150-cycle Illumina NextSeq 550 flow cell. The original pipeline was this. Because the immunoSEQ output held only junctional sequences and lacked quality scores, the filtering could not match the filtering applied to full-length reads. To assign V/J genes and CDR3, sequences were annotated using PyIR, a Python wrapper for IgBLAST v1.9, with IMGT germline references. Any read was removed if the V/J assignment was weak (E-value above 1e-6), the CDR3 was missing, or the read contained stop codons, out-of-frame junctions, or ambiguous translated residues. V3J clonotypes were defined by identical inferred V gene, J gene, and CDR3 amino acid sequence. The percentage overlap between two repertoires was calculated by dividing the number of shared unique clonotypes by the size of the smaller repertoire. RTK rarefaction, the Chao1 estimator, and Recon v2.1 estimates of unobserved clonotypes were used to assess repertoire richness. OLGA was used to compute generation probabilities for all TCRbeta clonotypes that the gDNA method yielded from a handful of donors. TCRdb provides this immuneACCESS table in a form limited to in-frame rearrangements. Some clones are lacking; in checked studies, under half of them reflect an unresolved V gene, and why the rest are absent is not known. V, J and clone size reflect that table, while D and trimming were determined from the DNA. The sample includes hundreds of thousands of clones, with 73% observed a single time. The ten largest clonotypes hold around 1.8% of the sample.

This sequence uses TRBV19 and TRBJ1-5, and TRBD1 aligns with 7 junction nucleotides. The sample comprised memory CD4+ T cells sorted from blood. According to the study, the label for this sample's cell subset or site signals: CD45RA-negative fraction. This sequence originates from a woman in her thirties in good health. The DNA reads TGTGCCAGTAGGGAGAGGGGGCTGGATAGCAATCAGCCCCAGCATTTT. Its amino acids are CASRERGLDSNQPQHF.